What follows are 29 T cell receptor beta chains derived from one specimen sequenced in a study of early T cells in non-severe SARS-CoV-2 infection. TCRdb recomputed calls from the 5' RACE reads with MiXCR, one row per CDR3 protein. The sample holds roughly 30,000 distinct CDR3 sequences, approximately 6% seen once. Sequences were obtained from whole blood. The source is an adult who was a healthcare worker with PCR-confirmed SARS-CoV-2 infection or an uninfected control (not recorded which).

This clonotype was detected many times. The chain uses TRBV7-2 and TRBJ2-5, with D maybe TRBD2 (6 bases). Looked up from germline, CDR1 is SGHTA and CDR2 is FQGNSA. The V end was cut by 5 bases, the J end by 2 bases, with 12 bases between. This CDR3 has 14 amino acids. The CDR3, as DNA: TGTGCCAGCAGCCTCCATAGCGGACAAGAGACCCAGTACTTC. Encoded protein: CASSLHSGQETQYF.

The sample holds many counts of this clonotype. This chain uses TRBV6-2 or TRBV6-3 with TRBJ1-1; D is ambiguous. CDR3 length equals 13 residues. CDR1 is MNHEY and CDR2 is SVGEGT in the germline V gene. V lost 2 bases and J 7 bases, leaving 11 bases between the germline ends. This chain's CDR3 is CASSYPTRREAFF. In DNA form, the CDR3 reads TGTGCCAGCAGTTACCCAACGCGGCGTGAAGCTTTCTTT.

This clonotype was found many times. This chain uses TRBV28 with TRBJ1-1; D is undetermined. Germline assignment: CDR1 MDHEN and CDR2 SYDVKM. The CDR3 is made up of 13 amino acids. Between the trimmed V and J ends, which lost 6 bases and 0 bases, there was a span of 8 bases. This CDR3 is CASRGILNTEAFF. CDR3 sequence (DNA): TGTGCCAGCAGGGGGATATTGAACACTGAAGCTTTCTTT.

This clonotype was seen repeatedly, ten times or more. The V gene is TRBV5-4, the J gene TRBJ2-7; 8 positions agree with TRBD2. J lost 4 bases, V lost 0 bases, and 6 bases had no gene match. CDR1 SGHNT and CDR2 YYREEE come from the germline V gene (reference sequence). CDR3 length: 15 residues. For the CDR3, the DNA is TGTGCCAGCAGCTTGGGGCGGGAGGCCTTTTACGAGCAGTACTTC. It specifies CASSLGREAFYEQYF.

This clonotype appeared many times. V usage is TRBV27 and J usage is TRBJ2-3; 7 bases agree with TRBD2. The CDR3 sequence is 12 residues long. V shed 6 bases, J shed 4 bases, and the junction held 1 base outside the gene matches. Germline values: CDR1 MNHEY, CDR2 SMNVEV (reference sequence). CDR3 sequence: CASRTSADTQYF. CDR3 nucleotide sequence: TGTGCCAGCAGAACTAGCGCAGATACGCAGTATTTT.

This clonotype was seen repeatedly, ten times or more. This chain links TRBV28 with TRBJ1-2; D may be TRBD1 (5 bases). The CDR3 runs to 15 residues. Trimming took 6 bases from V and 7 from J, leaving 21 bases between them. Germline V gene sequence: CDR1 MDHEN, CDR2 SYDVKM. For the CDR3, the DNA is TGTGCCAGCAGACTAAGCTTAACAGGCATGGGTGGCTACACCTTC. Amino acid sequence: CASRLSLTGMGGYTF.

This clonotype came up many times. The rearrangement joins TRBV20-1 to TRBJ2-7, with D unclear. In germline, CDR1 is DFQATT, CDR2 SNEGSKA (reference sequence). Trimming took 7 bases from V and 2 from J, leaving 9 bases between them. This CDR3 has 11 amino acids. The DNA for the CDR3 is TGCAGTGTTCCGACTGCCTACGAGCAGTACTTC. This codes for CSVPTAYEQYF.

This clonotype was recorded at least ten times. The rearrangement joins TRBV28 to TRBJ2-2; D is perhaps TRBD1 (6 bases). Germline lookup yields CDR1 MDHEN and CDR2 SYDVKM. V was trimmed by 6 bases and J by 7 bases, leaving 9 bases between them. The CDR3 contains 12 residues. Here the CDR3 DNA reads TGTGCCAGCAGAGAAGGGGGCGGGGAGCTGTTTTTT. Translated: CASREGGGELFF.

The chain links TRBV7-9 to TRBJ2-2; TRBD2 aligns across 9 bases. Germline trimming cut 4 bases from V and 1 base from J; bases unmatched to any gene: 13. The CDR3 is 19 amino acids. Looked up from germline, CDR1 is SEHNR and CDR2 is FQNEAQ (reference sequence). For the CDR3, the DNA is TGTGCCAGCAGCTCACCCCGCGGTAGCGGGAGTGGGAACACCGGGGAGCTGTTTTTT. The encoded protein is CASSSPRGSGSGNTGELFF.

This clonotype was seen many times. This sequence joins TRBV27 and TRBJ2-7; D perhaps matches TRBD2 (5 bases). The CDR3 is 13 amino acids. Germline V gene sequence: CDR1 MNHEY, CDR2 SMNVEV (reference sequence). Trimming shortened V by 3 bases and J by 2 bases, and 8 bases separated the two germline ends. Here the CDR3 reads CASSLRETYEQYF. The CDR3 bases are TGTGCCAGCAGTTTGAGGGAAACCTACGAGCAGTACTTC.

This clonotype was seen repeatedly, ten times or more. This chain connects TRBV5-5 to TRBJ2-1; possibly TRBD1 for D (5 bases). Germline CDR1 SGHKS, CDR2 YYEKEE (reference sequence). Trimming stripped 1 base from V and 7 bases from J, with 15 bases between. CDR3 size: 15 residues. This CDR3 is CASSLSPTELNEQFF. The CDR3 nucleotides read TGTGCCAGCAGCTTGAGTCCGACAGAGCTTAATGAGCAGTTCTTC.

This clonotype has at least ten counts. The chain has TRBV10-3 and TRBJ1-4, with 9 bases that match TRBD1. Germline CDR1 is ENHRY and CDR2 is SYGVKD. The CDR3 is 14 residues long. The V and J ends lost 8 bases and 6 bases, in that order; junction bases with no gene match: 7. The chain's CDR3 is CAIRPGQGHEKLFF. The DNA of the CDR3 is TGTGCCATCCGTCCGGGACAGGGCCATGAAAAACTGTTTTTT.

Many counts were recorded for this clonotype. The chain has TRBV5-4 and TRBJ2-1, with 12 nucleotides matching TRBD2. CDR1 and CDR2 from the germline V gene are SGHNT and YYREEE (reference sequence). The CDR3 runs to 15 residues. V was pared by 5 bases and J by 6 bases, with 6 bases of the junction left unmatched. The CDR3 coding sequence is TGTGCCAGCAGGAAATCTAGCGGGAGGGGCAATGAGCAGTTCTTC. This sequence encodes CASRKSSGRGNEQFF.

The chain has TRBV5-5 and TRBJ2-1, with 7 nucleotides matching TRBD1. Looked up from germline, CDR1 is SGHKS and CDR2 is YYEKEE (reference sequence). The CDR3 totals 15 residues. V lost 4 bases, J lost 2 bases, and 6 bases stayed unmatched. DNA for the CDR3: TGTGCCAGCAGCCGACGGCAGGGGGCCTACAATGAGCAGTTCTTC. The encoded protein is CASSRRQGAYNEQFF.

In its sample, this clonotype was seen many times. The chain uses TRBV6-1 and TRBJ1-4; 7 nucleotides match TRBD1. There are 15 residues in the CDR3. CDR1 and CDR2 (germline): MNHNS, SASEGT. V gave up 3 bases and J gave up 4 bases; unmatched junction bases: 5. The CDR3 DNA is TGTGCCAGCAGTGATACGGGACAGTATAATGAAAAACTGTTTTTT. Its protein product is CASSDTGQYNEKLFF.

In its sample, this clonotype was seen many times. J is TRBJ1-2 and V is TRBV12-3 or TRBV12-4; the D gene is possibly TRBD1 (6 bases). Trimming pared 10 bases from V and 2 bases from J, leaving 17 bases between. There are 14 residues in the CDR3. The DNA for the CDR3 is TGTGCCACCCGGCTCGGGGGGCGCAACTATGGCTACACCTTC. Its translation is CATRLGGRNYGYTF.

The chain is built from TRBV20-1 and TRBJ1-4; unclear D gene. The CDR3 runs to 12 residues. The germline CDR1 and CDR2 sequences are DFQATT and SNEGSKA (reference sequence). The germline V and J ends were trimmed by 5 bases and 4 bases, with 8 bases remaining between them. The CDR3 spells CSAGRINEKLFF. The CDR3 DNA reads TGCAGTGCTGGTCGGATTAATGAAAAACTGTTTTTT.

This clonotype was picked up many times. V is TRBV7-2 and J is TRBJ2-1, with 9 bases lining up with TRBD2. The CDR3 has 23 amino acids. The germline V gene has CDR1 SGHTA and CDR2 FQGNSA. The V and J ends lost 1 base and 4 bases, in that order; junction bases with no gene match: 26. The CDR3 DNA is TGTGCCAGCAGCTTAGATAGGCCACTAGCGGGTACATTCCTGGGGGGGGTGTACAATGAGCAGTTCTTC. It codes for CASSLDRPLAGTFLGGVYNEQFF.

This clonotype was seen many times. This chain connects TRBV5-1 to TRBJ1-1; no clear D gene. This CDR3 contains 13 residues. V was cut by 4 bases and J by 1 base, with 8 bases left in between. The V gene's germline CDR1 is SGHRS and CDR2 YFSETQ. CDR3 nucleotides: TGCGCCAGCAGCGGTGACGGGAACACTGAAGCTTTCTTT. It specifies CASSGDGNTEAFF.

This clonotype has a handful of counts. DNA for the CDR3: TGTGCCATCCAACCTGCAGGGAACTCACCCCTCCACTTT. It encodes CAIQPAGNSPLHF. This rearrangement joins TRBV10-3 to TRBJ1-6; the D gene is possibly TRBD1 (5 bases). The ends were cut back, 8 bases at V and 10 bases at J, with 15 bases in the middle. This CDR3 has 13 amino acids. Per germline, CDR1 ENHRY and CDR2 SYGVKD.

This clonotype was detected many times. The chain links TRBV27 to TRBJ2-1; 10 bases agree with TRBD1. The CDR3 spans 16 residues. With 5 bases clipped from V and 7 bases from J, the junction kept 11 bases outside the gene matches. Germline V CDR1 and CDR2: MNHEY, SMNVEV (reference sequence). CDR3 loop: CASSALTGGQRNEQFF. The DNA of the CDR3 is TGTGCCAGCAGTGCGCTGACAGGGGGCCAGAGGAATGAGCAGTTCTTC.

The genes are TRBV20-1 and TRBJ2-1; no firm D call. Per the germline V gene, CDR1 is DFQATT and CDR2 is SNEGSKA (reference sequence). The CDR3 contains 12 residues. Trimming left V 5 bases short and J 1 base short, with 6 bases between. For the CDR3, the DNA is TGCAGTGCTCCTGGGTCCTACAATGAGCAGTTCTTC. Translating gives CSAPGSYNEQFF.

This clonotype was seen ten or more times. The rearrangement uses TRBV20-1 and TRBJ2-5; D might be TRBD1 or TRBD2, each matching 6 bases. This CDR3 region has 14 residues. V was pared by 4 bases and J by 4 bases, with 16 bases between. The germline CDR1 and CDR2 sequences are DFQATT and SNEGSKA (reference sequence). In nucleotides, the CDR3 is TGCAGTGCTACCTGGGACTCGGGGGCAGAGACCCAGTACTTC. It specifies CSATWDSGAETQYF.

This clonotype was counted many times. This chain links TRBV11-2 with TRBJ2-5; D is perhaps TRBD1 (6 bases). This CDR3 is 14 amino acids long. Deletions cut 3 bases from V and 1 base from J, with 9 bases between. Germline CDR1 is SGHAT and CDR2 is FQNNGV. Here the CDR3 DNA reads TGTGCCAGCAGCTTGGGACACCTCCAAGAGACCCAGTACTTC. It specifies CASSLGHLQETQYF.

This clonotype was picked up a small number of times. The V call is TRBV6-6, the J call TRBJ1-5, with D unresolved. The V end lost 4 bases, the J end lost 3 bases, and 10 bases lay between the germline ends. Germline V gene sequence: CDR1 MNHNY, CDR2 SVGAGI (reference sequence). The CDR3 has 14 amino acids. CDR3 nucleotide sequence: TGTGCCAGCAGTTCGACCCGCGCCAATCAGCCCCAGCATTTT. Translating it yields CASSSTRANQPQHF.

Ten or more counts support this clonotype. The chain uses TRBV20-1 and TRBJ2-1; D uncertain. V lost 3 bases and J lost 4, with 10 bases in between. The CDR3 consists of 13 residues. Germline CDR1 DFQATT, CDR2 SNEGSKA (reference sequence). CDR3 nucleotides: TGCAGTGCTAGTAGCAGACAATACAATGAGCAGTTCTTC. Protein product: CSASSRQYNEQFF.

This clonotype is termed medium-sized. The chain recombines TRBV11-2 with TRBJ2-1, with 10 positions matching TRBD2. V shed 1 base, J shed 4 bases, and the junction held 1 base outside the gene matches. The CDR3 sequence is 15 residues long. CDR1 SGHAT and CDR2 FQNNGV come from the germline V gene. CDR3 in DNA: TGTGCCAGCAGCTTAGGGACTAGCGGTTACAATGAGCAGTTCTTC. Amino acid sequence: CASSLGTSGYNEQFF.

This clonotype was recorded a few times. This chain connects TRBV10-3 to TRBJ2-3; TRBD2 aligns across 8 bases. CDR3 length equals 15 residues. Germline trimming cut 2 bases from V and 3 bases from J; bases unmatched to any gene: 4. Germline V gene sequence: CDR1 ENHRY, CDR2 SYGVKD. The CDR3 DNA reads as TGTGCCATCAGTGAGATGGCGGGAGGAACAGATACGCAGTATTTT. Its protein product is CAISEMAGGTDTQYF.

With respect to this clonotype: Given a much more abundant clone one base away, this may be a read error. The gene calls are TRBV5-1 and TRBJ2-5; no firm D call. The CDR3 extends over 13 amino acids. Germline V gene data show CDR1 as SGHRS and CDR2 as YFSETQ. CDR3 sequence reads: CASSLSPEETPYF. CDR3 nucleotide sequence: TGCGCCAGCAGCTTATCCCCCGAGGAGACCCCGTACTTC.